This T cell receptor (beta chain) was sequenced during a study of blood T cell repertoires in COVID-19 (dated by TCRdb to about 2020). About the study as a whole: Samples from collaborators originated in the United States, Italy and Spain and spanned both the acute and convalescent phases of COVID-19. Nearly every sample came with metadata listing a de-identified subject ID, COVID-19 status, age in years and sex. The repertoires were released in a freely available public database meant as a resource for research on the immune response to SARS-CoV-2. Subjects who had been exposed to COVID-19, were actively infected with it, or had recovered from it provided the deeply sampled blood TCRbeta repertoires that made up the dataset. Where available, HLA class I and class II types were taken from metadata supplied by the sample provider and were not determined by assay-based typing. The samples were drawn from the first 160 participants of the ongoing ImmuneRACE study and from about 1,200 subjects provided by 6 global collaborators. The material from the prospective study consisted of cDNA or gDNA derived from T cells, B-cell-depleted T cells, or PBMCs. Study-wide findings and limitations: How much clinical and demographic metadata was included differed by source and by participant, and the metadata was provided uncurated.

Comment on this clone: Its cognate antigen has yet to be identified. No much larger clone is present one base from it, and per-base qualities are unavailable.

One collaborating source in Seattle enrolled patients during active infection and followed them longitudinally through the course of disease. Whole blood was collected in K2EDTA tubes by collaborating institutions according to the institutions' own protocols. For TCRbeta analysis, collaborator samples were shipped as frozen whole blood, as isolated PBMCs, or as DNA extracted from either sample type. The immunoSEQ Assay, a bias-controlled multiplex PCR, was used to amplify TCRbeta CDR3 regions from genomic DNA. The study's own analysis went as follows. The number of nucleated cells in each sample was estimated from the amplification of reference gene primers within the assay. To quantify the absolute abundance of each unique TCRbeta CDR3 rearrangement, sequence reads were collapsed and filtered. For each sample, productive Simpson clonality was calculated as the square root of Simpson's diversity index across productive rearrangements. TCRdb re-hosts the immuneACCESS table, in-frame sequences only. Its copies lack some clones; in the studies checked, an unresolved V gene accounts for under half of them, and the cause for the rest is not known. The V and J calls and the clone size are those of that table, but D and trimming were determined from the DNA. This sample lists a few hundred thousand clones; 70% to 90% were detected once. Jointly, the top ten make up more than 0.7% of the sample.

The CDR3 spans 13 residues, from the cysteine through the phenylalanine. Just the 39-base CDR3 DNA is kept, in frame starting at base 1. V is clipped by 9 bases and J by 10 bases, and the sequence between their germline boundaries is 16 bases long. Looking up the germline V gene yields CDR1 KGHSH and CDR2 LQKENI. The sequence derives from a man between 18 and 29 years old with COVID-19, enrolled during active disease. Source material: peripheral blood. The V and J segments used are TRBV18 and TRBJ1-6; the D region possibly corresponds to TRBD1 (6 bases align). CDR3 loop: CARTGRRGSPLHF. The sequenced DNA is TGTGCCAGGACAGGACGGCGGGGGTCACCCCTCCACTTT.